Listed below are T cell receptor beta chains from one sample, sequenced in a study of CD8+ T cells in alopecia areata. Measured with immunoSEQ multiplex PCR; TCRdb has only the in-frame clones, and not every one. The sample has approximately 200,000 clones; approximately 56% are singletons. The starting material was CD4+ T cells sorted from blood, obtained at week 4, from a patient treated with tofacitinib. These receptors came from a human donor with alopecia areata. The CDR3 runs from the conserved cysteine through the conserved F or W. Fields, in order: CDR3 DNA, CDR3 protein, clone size, J gene, D gene, V gene. D genes are given only for firm matches. The listing skips clone size in some rows; elsewhere it reads once, few, many or a size class.

cdr3_nt: TGTGCCAGCAGTGTAGCGGGACAGCCCCAGCATTTT; cdr3_aa: CASSVAGQPQHF; clone_size: NA; j_call: TRBJ1-5; d_call: NA; v_call: TRBV2
cdr3_nt: TGTGCCAGCAGTTACTCGAGTAAGGGGGCCCGGGTTACGCAGTATTTT; cdr3_aa: CASSYSSKGARVTQYF; clone_size: NA; j_call: TRBJ2-3; d_call: TRBD1; v_call: TRBV6-5
cdr3_nt: TGCAGTGCCCACAGGGACACTGAAGCTTTCTTT; cdr3_aa: CSAHRDTEAFF; clone_size: NA; j_call: TRBJ1-1; d_call: NA; v_call: TRBV20-1
cdr3_nt: TGTGCCATCAGTGTGTTGACCTCCTACAATGAGCAGTTCTTC; cdr3_aa: CAISVLTSYNEQFF; clone_size: few; j_call: TRBJ2-1; d_call: NA; v_call: TRBV10-3
cdr3_nt: TGCGCCAGCAGCTTGCAAGGGGCCTACGAGCAGTACTTC; cdr3_aa: CASSLQGAYEQYF; clone_size: NA; j_call: TRBJ2-7; d_call: NA; v_call: TRBV5-1
cdr3_nt: TGTGCCAGCAGTGGAGCAGGGGCTGGCTATAATTCACCCCTCCACTTT; cdr3_aa: CASSGAGAGYNSPLHF; clone_size: NA; j_call: TRBJ1-6; d_call: NA; v_call: TRBV25-1
cdr3_nt: TGTGCCAGCAGTGGAGGAGGGAGCGGGTTCGCGAACACCGGGGAGCTGTTTTTT; cdr3_aa: CASSGGGSGFANTGELFF; clone_size: NA; j_call: TRBJ2-2; d_call: NA; v_call: TRBV2
cdr3_nt: TGTGCCAGCAGCCAAGATCAAAGAACGGGGAGCTCTCGGCAGTATTTT; cdr3_aa: CASSQDQRTGSSRQYF; clone_size: once; j_call: TRBJ2-3; d_call: NA; v_call: TRBV4-2
cdr3_nt: TGTGCCAGCAGCTTGGTAGGGTCTGGAAACACCATATATTTT; cdr3_aa: CASSLVGSGNTIYF; clone_size: few; j_call: TRBJ1-3; d_call: NA; v_call: TRBV5-4
cdr3_nt: TGCGCCAGCAGCTACCCCGGGACAGACAATGGCTACACCTTC; cdr3_aa: CASSYPGTDNGYTF; clone_size: NA; j_call: TRBJ1-2; d_call: TRBD1; v_call: TRBV4-1
cdr3_nt: TGCAGCGTTGAAGGGGCCCGCGGGACTGGCGTGGATACGCAGTATTTT; cdr3_aa: CSVEGARGTGVDTQYF; clone_size: NA; j_call: TRBJ2-3; d_call: NA; v_call: TRBV29-1
cdr3_nt: TGTGCCAGCAGCCCCTATCTTGCGAGCGGGGGGGATACGCAGTATTTT; cdr3_aa: CASSPYLASGGDTQYF; clone_size: NA; j_call: TRBJ2-3; d_call: TRBD2; v_call: TRBV7-2
cdr3_nt: TGTGCCTGGACCCAGACACAGAACACTGAAGCTTTCTTT; cdr3_aa: CAWTQTQNTEAFF; clone_size: NA; j_call: TRBJ1-1; d_call: NA; v_call: TRBV30
cdr3_nt: TGTGCCTGGAGGAGGGGGGATGGCACCGGGGAGCTGTTTTTT; cdr3_aa: CAWRRGDGTGELFF; clone_size: few; j_call: TRBJ2-2; d_call: NA; v_call: TRBV30
cdr3_nt: TGTGCCAGCAAGGATAGACTAGCGCCCGGGCGAGGAAAGACCCAGTACTTC; cdr3_aa: CASKDRLAPGRGKTQYF; clone_size: NA; j_call: TRBJ2-5; d_call: TRBD2; v_call: TRBV28
cdr3_nt: TGCAGCGTTGGGCCCCCAGATCGTCACACCTTC; cdr3_aa: CSVGPPDRHTF; clone_size: NA; j_call: TRBJ1-2; d_call: NA; v_call: TRBV29-1
cdr3_nt: TGCAGCGCTGGGGACGGGGGTAGTCAGCCCCAGCATTTT; cdr3_aa: CSAGDGGSQPQHF; clone_size: few; j_call: TRBJ1-5; d_call: NA; v_call: TRBV29-1
cdr3_nt: TGTGCCAGCACCCGGACCCAACGGAACTATGGCTACACCTTC; cdr3_aa: CASTRTQRNYGYTF; clone_size: NA; j_call: TRBJ1-2; d_call: NA; v_call: TRBV2
cdr3_nt: TGTGCCAGCACCTTCCCTCCAGGGGATCAGCCCCAGCATTTT; cdr3_aa: CASTFPPGDQPQHF; clone_size: few; j_call: TRBJ1-5; d_call: NA; v_call: TRBV28
cdr3_nt: TGTGCCAGCAGCCGGATAGCGGGGGACGGGAACAATGAGCAGTTCTTC; cdr3_aa: CASSRIAGDGNNEQFF; clone_size: NA; j_call: TRBJ2-1; d_call: TRBD2; v_call: TRBV5-6
cdr3_nt: TGTGCCAGCAGCTCCCAATACAGGGGAATGAACACTGAAGCTTTCTTT; cdr3_aa: CASSSQYRGMNTEAFF; clone_size: few; j_call: TRBJ1-1; d_call: NA; v_call: TRBV21-1
cdr3_nt: TGCAGCGTTAAGAGGGACGGGAACACTGAAGCTTTCTTT; cdr3_aa: CSVKRDGNTEAFF; clone_size: few; j_call: TRBJ1-1; d_call: NA; v_call: TRBV29-1
cdr3_nt: TGTGCCTGGAGTGTATCCGCGAGGGGCTACACCTTC; cdr3_aa: CAWSVSARGYTF; clone_size: NA; j_call: TRBJ1-2; d_call: NA; v_call: TRBV30
cdr3_nt: TGTGCCTGGAGTCAGGTTGGCTACACCTTC; cdr3_aa: CAWSQVGYTF; clone_size: once; j_call: TRBJ1-2; d_call: NA; v_call: TRBV30
cdr3_nt: TGTGCCTGGGGACAGGACTTCTACGAGCAGTACTTC; cdr3_aa: CAWGQDFYEQYF; clone_size: NA; j_call: TRBJ2-7; d_call: TRBD1; v_call: TRBV30
cdr3_nt: TGTGCCAGCAGCTTGGTTGGGGGAGCCAAAAACATTCAGTACTTC; cdr3_aa: CASSLVGGAKNIQYF; clone_size: NA; j_call: TRBJ2-4; d_call: NA; v_call: TRBV5-4
cdr3_nt: TGCAGCGTTAAAAGGGAAGAGACCCAGTACTTC; cdr3_aa: CSVKREETQYF; clone_size: NA; j_call: TRBJ2-5; d_call: NA; v_call: TRBV29-1
cdr3_nt: TGTGCCAGCAGTGAATCAAGCGGGGGTCCCACAGATACGCAGTATTTT; cdr3_aa: CASSESSGGPTDTQYF; clone_size: NA; j_call: TRBJ2-3; d_call: TRBD2; v_call: TRBV25-1
cdr3_nt: TGTGCCAGCACTTTTACAGGGAACTATGGCTACACCTTC; cdr3_aa: CASTFTGNYGYTF; clone_size: NA; j_call: TRBJ1-2; d_call: NA; v_call: TRBV2
cdr3_nt: TGTGCCAGCAGTGAGGCCGGGTATAGCAATCAGCCCCAGCATTTT; cdr3_aa: CASSEAGYSNQPQHF; clone_size: NA; j_call: TRBJ1-5; d_call: NA; v_call: TRBV2
cdr3_nt: TGTGCCAGCAGTTTTCAGGGCGGCTACACCTTC; cdr3_aa: CASSFQGGYTF; clone_size: few; j_call: TRBJ1-2; d_call: NA; v_call: TRBV28
cdr3_nt: TGTGCCTGGAGTGTCGCCTCTACAGGGGGTAACACTGAAGCTTTCTTT; cdr3_aa: CAWSVASTGGNTEAFF; clone_size: NA; j_call: TRBJ1-1; d_call: TRBD1; v_call: TRBV30
cdr3_nt: TGTGCCAGCAGCGGTCTAGACTCCAACGAGCAGTACTTC; cdr3_aa: CASSGLDSNEQYF; clone_size: NA; j_call: TRBJ2-7; d_call: NA; v_call: TRBV11-2
cdr3_nt: TGTGCCAGCAGCTTATCCCTACAGTACACTGAAGCTTTCTTT; cdr3_aa: CASSLSLQYTEAFF; clone_size: once; j_call: TRBJ1-1; d_call: NA; v_call: TRBV7-2
cdr3_nt: TGCAGTGCCCATTCTCAAGAGACCCAGTACTTC; cdr3_aa: CSAHSQETQYF; clone_size: NA; j_call: TRBJ2-5; d_call: NA; v_call: TRBV20-1
cdr3_nt: TGCGCCAGCAGCCAAGAACCCTCTGGAAACACCATATATTTT; cdr3_aa: CASSQEPSGNTIYF; clone_size: few; j_call: TRBJ1-3; d_call: NA; v_call: TRBV4-1
cdr3_nt: TGTGCCAGCAGGGACAGGGTTCGGATCGAGACCCAGTACTTC; cdr3_aa: CASRDRVRIETQYF; clone_size: NA; j_call: TRBJ2-5; d_call: TRBD1; v_call: TRBV6-5
cdr3_nt: TGTGCCAGCAGCTTCGAAGGATTCAACTATGGCTACACCTTC; cdr3_aa: CASSFEGFNYGYTF; clone_size: few; j_call: TRBJ1-2; d_call: NA; v_call: TRBV7-9
cdr3_nt: TGTGCCAGCAGTTCCGGACCACGCGAGCAGTACTTC; cdr3_aa: CASSSGPREQYF; clone_size: NA; j_call: TRBJ2-7; d_call: NA; v_call: TRBV28
cdr3_nt: TGCGCCAGCAGCCAAGATCCTGCCACAGATACGCAGTATTTT; cdr3_aa: CASSQDPATDTQYF; clone_size: few; j_call: TRBJ2-3; d_call: NA; v_call: TRBV4-1
cdr3_nt: TGTGCCACTAAAGCGGAGACCCAGTACTTC; cdr3_aa: CATKAETQYF; clone_size: NA; j_call: TRBJ2-5; d_call: NA; v_call: TRBV10-3
cdr3_nt: TGTGCCTGGAGTGTAGCCAGGCTTATCTCTGGGGCCAACGTCCTGACTTTC; cdr3_aa: CAWSVARLISGANVLTF; clone_size: NA; j_call: TRBJ2-6; d_call: NA; v_call: TRBV30
cdr3_nt: TGTGCCAGCACCATACAGGATGAGCAGTTCTTC; cdr3_aa: CASTIQDEQFF; clone_size: NA; j_call: TRBJ2-1; d_call: NA; v_call: TRBV28
cdr3_nt: TGTGCCAGTAGTATGGGAGCCGCGGCGATCTTC; cdr3_aa: CASSMGAAAIF; clone_size: few; j_call: TRBJ2-1; d_call: NA; v_call: TRBV19
cdr3_nt: TGCAGCGTTCGGAAAGGGGCAATGAACACTGAAGCTTTCTTT; cdr3_aa: CSVRKGAMNTEAFF; clone_size: NA; j_call: TRBJ1-1; d_call: NA; v_call: TRBV29-1
cdr3_nt: TGCAGCGTTGAGGAGGGGTTCCTGAACACTGAAGCTTTCTTT; cdr3_aa: CSVEEGFLNTEAFF; clone_size: NA; j_call: TRBJ1-1; d_call: NA; v_call: TRBV29-1
cdr3_nt: TGTGCCTGGAGCCGGGACAGGTCAAACGGGGAGCTGTTTTTT; cdr3_aa: CAWSRDRSNGELFF; clone_size: NA; j_call: TRBJ2-2; d_call: TRBD1; v_call: TRBV30
cdr3_nt: TGTGCCAGCAGCGCACAGGGTACCAATGAGCAGTTCTTC; cdr3_aa: CASSAQGTNEQFF; clone_size: NA; j_call: TRBJ2-1; d_call: NA; v_call: TRBV9
cdr3_nt: TGTGCCAGCAGCGATATTACAGGGTCGGCCCCATACACCTTC; cdr3_aa: CASSDITGSAPYTF; clone_size: NA; j_call: TRBJ1-2; d_call: NA; v_call: TRBV5-6
cdr3_nt: TGCGCCAGCAGTCAGGGGACGAACACTGAAGCTTTCTTT; cdr3_aa: CASSQGTNTEAFF; clone_size: NA; j_call: TRBJ1-1; d_call: NA; v_call: TRBV23-1
cdr3_nt: TGTGCCAGCAGCGATCCGGGTCATTTTCAAGAGACCCAGTACTTC; cdr3_aa: CASSDPGHFQETQYF; clone_size: few; j_call: TRBJ2-5; d_call: NA; v_call: TRBV9
cdr3_nt: TGTGCCAGCGGGGATTACAGGGGTTCCGAGCAGTACTTC; cdr3_aa: CASGDYRGSEQYF; clone_size: NA; j_call: TRBJ2-7; d_call: TRBD1; v_call: TRBV6-5
cdr3_nt: TGCAGCGCCTCAGGGGGCGGTTCATCGTACACTGAAGCTTTCTTT; cdr3_aa: CSASGGGSSYTEAFF; clone_size: NA; j_call: TRBJ1-1; d_call: TRBD1; v_call: TRBV29-1
cdr3_nt: TGCGCCAGCAGCCAGGGAACGGGGGATACGCAGTATTTT; cdr3_aa: CASSQGTGDTQYF; clone_size: NA; j_call: TRBJ2-3; d_call: NA; v_call: TRBV4-1
cdr3_nt: TGCAGCGTTGAAGTGCGACAGGGGGAGACCCAGTACTTC; cdr3_aa: CSVEVRQGETQYF; clone_size: NA; j_call: TRBJ2-5; d_call: TRBD1; v_call: TRBV29-1
cdr3_nt: TGCGCCAGCGCGACCCGGGGTAATTCACCCCTCCACTTT; cdr3_aa: CASATRGNSPLHF; clone_size: NA; j_call: TRBJ1-6; d_call: NA; v_call: TRBV5-1